The 27 T cell receptor beta chains below all came from one sample that was sequenced in a study of blood T cell repertoires in COVID-19. Clones were sequenced by immunoSEQ multiplex PCR, and TCRdb holds only the in-frame ones, with some missing. The sample records over 200,000 clones, around 75% being singletons. The sample comprised peripheral blood. These receptors were obtained from a human donor in a cohort sampled during active COVID-19.

With respect to this clone: This CDR3 is also generated by other DNA sequences in the sample. This chain joins TRBV11-3 and TRBJ2-7; unclear D gene. The CDR3 totals 13 residues. CDR1 and CDR2 (germline): SGHNT, YENEEA. Trimming cost V 1 base and J 4 bases, with 8 bases left between them. The CDR3 is CASSLGAPYEQYF. DNA of the CDR3: TGTGCCAGCAGCTTAGGTGCGCCGTACGAGCAGTACTTC.

J is TRBJ1-6 and V is TRBV5-8, with 7 bases identical to TRBD1. Trimming cost V 5 bases and J 10 bases; bases outside gene matches: 15. This CDR3 spans 16 amino acids. Germline CDR1 reads SGHTS; CDR2 reads YDEGEE. The CDR3 DNA reads as TGTGCCAGCAGTTCGCTTTTTACAGGGGTAGGATCACCCCTCCACTTT. Its protein product is CASSSLFTGVGSPLHF.

The chain uses TRBV7-2 and TRBJ1-6, with 8 bases lining up with TRBD1. Unmatched junction bases numbered 7, after V lost 4 bases and J lost 14 bases. This CDR3 has 13 amino acids. Looked up from germline, CDR1 is SGHTA and CDR2 is FQGNSA. CDR3 sequence reads: CASSSDRARTLHF. In nucleotides, the CDR3 is TGTGCCAGCAGCTCGGACAGGGCTAGGACCCTCCACTTT. The variable domain in full, with the rest retrieved from reference TRBV7-2 and TRBJ1-6, is GAGVSQSPSNKVTEKGKDVELRCDPISGHTALYWYRQSLGQGLEFLIYFQGNSAPDKSGLPSDRFSAERTGGSVSTLTIQRTQQEDSAVYLCASSSDRARTLHFGNGTRLTVT.

V usage is TRBV3-1 (or the pseudogene TRBV3-2) and J usage is TRBJ2-2; TRBD2 matches at 8 bases. The germline CDR1 and CDR2 sequences are LGHDT and YNNKEL (reference sequence). The CDR3 contains 16 residues. Losses at the gene ends were 2 bases for V and 4 bases for J; bases not matched to a gene: 6. This chain's CDR3 is CASSQTGTRGTGELFF. DNA for the CDR3: TGTGCCAGCAGCCAAACCGGGACTAGAGGCACCGGGGAGCTGTTTTTT.

The chain recombines TRBV19 with TRBJ2-7; perhaps TRBD1 as D (6 bases). V dropped 1 base and J dropped 3 bases, with 13 bases sitting between them. CDR3 size: 15 residues. In germline, CDR1 is LNHDA, CDR2 SQIVND (reference sequence). The CDR3 region is CASSIVGGAFYEQYF. In nucleotides, the CDR3 is TGTGCCAGTAGTATAGTAGGGGGAGCCTTCTACGAGCAGTACTTC.

CDR3 loop: CASNTDIYYGYTF. The CDR3 DNA reads as TGTGCCAGCAACACGGACATATACTATGGCTACACCTTC. The chain joins TRBV5-8 to TRBJ1-2, with D possibly matching TRBD1 (5 bases). The CDR3 has 13 residues. Germline V gives CDR1 SGHTS, CDR2 YDEGEE. Trimming pared 6 bases from V and 3 bases from J, leaving 12 bases between. Complete variable domain (other parts from reference TRBV5-8 and TRBJ1-2): EAGVTQSPTHLIKTRGQQATLRCSPISGHTSVYWYQQALGLGLQFLLWYDEGEERNRGNFPPRFSGRQFPNYSSELNVNALELEDSALYLCASNTDIYYGYTFGSGTRLTVV.

The V gene is TRBV19, the J gene TRBJ2-7; 8 bases line up with TRBD2. Germline CDR1 LNHDA, CDR2 SQIVND (reference sequence). V lost 7 bases, J lost 9 bases, and 14 bases stayed unmatched. CDR3 length: 14 residues. CDR3 region: CASKERSGRVGQYF. CDR3 nucleotides: TGTGCCAGTAAGGAGAGGAGCGGGAGAGTCGGGCAGTACTTC.

The chain recombines TRBV4-2 with TRBJ2-3; 10 positions agree with TRBD2. CDR3 size: 17 residues. Losses at the gene ends were 2 bases for V and 4 bases for J; bases not matched to a gene: 9. Germline CDR1 is LGHNA and CDR2 is YNFKEQ. In DNA form, the CDR3 reads TGTGCCAGCAGCCAAACAGGTGGACTAGCGGACTCAGATACGCAGTATTTT. Its translation is CASSQTGGLADSDTQYF.

The J gene is TRBJ2-5, the V gene TRBV4-2; 9 bases line up with TRBD1. The V gene's germline CDR1 is LGHNA and CDR2 YNFKEQ. This CDR3 spans 16 amino acids. V lost 4 bases to trimming and J lost 3 bases; unmatched junction nucleotides: 9. CDR3 protein: CASSRSNTGGEETQYF. The CDR3 DNA follows: TGTGCCAGCAGCCGATCTAACACAGGGGGCGAAGAGACCCAGTACTTC.

V gene TRBV7-9 combines with J gene TRBJ1-4; 7 nucleotides align to TRBD1. Germline V gene data show CDR1 as SEHNR and CDR2 as FQNEAQ (reference sequence). With 3 bases clipped from V and 0 bases from J, the junction kept 1 base outside the gene matches. CDR3 length: 15 residues. The DNA for the CDR3 is TGTGCCAGCAGCTTGGACAGGACAACTAATGAAAAACTGTTTTTT. Protein product: CASSLDRTTNEKLFF.

V usage is TRBV19 and J usage is TRBJ2-3; D is perhaps TRBD2 (6 bases). Germline CDR1 is LNHDA and CDR2 is SQIVND (reference sequence). The ends were cut back, 3 bases at V and 3 bases at J, with 10 bases in the middle. The CDR3 is 14 residues long. The CDR3 loop is CASSMRDFTDTQYF. In nucleotides, the CDR3 is TGTGCCAGTAGTATGCGGGATTTTACAGATACGCAGTATTTT. Supplemented by reference TRBV19 and TRBJ2-3, the full variable domain reads DGGITQSPKYLFRKEGQNVTLSCEQNLNHDAMYWYRQDPGQGLRLIYYSQIVNDFQKGDIAEGYSVSREKKESFPLTVTSAQKNPTAFYLCASSMRDFTDTQYFGPGTRLTVL.

This sequence joins TRBV7-2 and TRBJ1-1; no firm D call. This CDR3 has 14 residues. Looked up from germline, CDR1 is SGHTA and CDR2 is FQGNSA. Trimming cost V 1 base and J 0 bases, with 6 bases left between them. The CDR3 DNA is TGTGCCAGCAGCTTAGTCGTTCTGAACACTGAAGCTTTCTTT. It codes for CASSLVVLNTEAFF.

This clone was detected once. The V call is TRBV7-9, the J call TRBJ1-1; D possibly corresponds to TRBD1 (5 bases). The germline V and J ends were trimmed by 2 bases and 0 bases, with 16 bases remaining between them. This CDR3 has 17 amino acids. The V gene's germline CDR1 is SEHNR and CDR2 FQNEAQ (reference sequence). The CDR3: CASSLIAGVSLNTEAFF. The CDR3 bases are TGTGCCAGCAGCTTAATTGCGGGGGTATCATTGAACACTGAAGCTTTCTTT.

This sequence joins TRBV7-2 and TRBJ2-7, with 10 bases that match TRBD2. V lost 0 bases and J lost 6; bases outside the gene matches: 2. This CDR3 contains 14 residues. The germline CDR1 and CDR2 sequences are SGHTA and FQGNSA. The CDR3 DNA sequence: TGTGCCAGCAGCTTAGCCCGGACTAGCGGCGAGCAGTACTTC. This codes for CASSLARTSGEQYF.

CDR3 sequence: CASSLSRDSTYEQYF. The CDR3 DNA follows: TGTGCCAGCTCACTCTCCCGGGACAGTACCTACGAGCAGTACTTC. The chain has TRBV18 and TRBJ2-7; TRBD1 matches at 7 bases. The junction had 8 bases not matched to a gene; V was cut back by 4 bases and J by 2 bases. The V gene's germline CDR1 is KGHSH and CDR2 LQKENI. This CDR3 region has 15 residues.

V and J are TRBV6-2 or TRBV6-3 and TRBJ1-2; weak D call: TRBD1 (5 bases). Germline V gives CDR1 MNHEY, CDR2 SVGEGT. The germline V and J ends were trimmed by 2 bases and 3 bases, with 10 bases remaining between them. This CDR3 comprises 14 residues. DNA for the CDR3: TGTGCCAGCAGTTACCACAGGCGGCACTATGGCTACACCTTC. Protein product: CASSYHRRHYGYTF.

The chain joins TRBV15 to TRBJ1-1; 7 positions match TRBD1. Germline-derived CDR1 and CDR2 are LNHNV and YYDKDF (reference sequence). CDR3 length: 16 amino acids. V was clipped by 0 bases and J by 2 bases; unmatched bases: 6. CDR3 coding DNA: TGTGCCACCAGCAGAGACCTGGGACAGAAAAACACTGAAGCTTTCTTT. It yields the protein CATSRDLGQKNTEAFF.

In its sample, this clone was seen a few times. J is TRBJ1-1 and V is TRBV28; TRBD1 is a possible D gene (6 bases). The V end was cut by 9 bases, the J end by 6 bases, with 11 bases between. CDR3 length: 11 residues. In germline, CDR1 is MDHEN, CDR2 SYDVKM. CDR3 nucleotides: TGTGCCAGTATCAGGGGTGCTGAAGCTTTCTTT. Encoded protein: CASIRGAEAFF.

J is TRBJ1-4 and V is TRBV5-6, with 8 bases lining up with TRBD1. The CDR3 sequence is 15 residues long. In germline, CDR1 is SGHDT, CDR2 YYEEEE. J gave up 8 bases and V 3 bases, and 9 bases lay outside the gene matches. CDR3 amino acids: CASSYRTGLNEKLFF. CDR3 DNA sequence: TGTGCCAGCAGCTATCGGACAGGGCTAAACGAAAAACTGTTTTTT.

The V call is TRBV21-1, the J call TRBJ2-7; the DNA was not used to check the table's D call, TRBD2. TRBV21-1 is labeled a pseudogene. CDR3 length equals 13 residues. The CDR3 spells CASQRDPTYEQYF. DNA for the CDR3: TGTGCCAGCCAACGGGATCCTACCTACGAGCAGTACTTC.

This clone was seen once. This chain joins TRBV6-2 or TRBV6-3 and TRBJ2-3; 9 bases align to TRBD2. J was trimmed by 4 bases and V by 6 bases; bases with no gene match: 8. Germline V lookup: CDR1 MNHEY, CDR2 SVGEGT. The CDR3 length is 15 residues. The CDR3 DNA reads TGTGCCAGCAGCGAACTAGCGGGTGTACCAGATACGCAGTATTTT. Protein: CASSELAGVPDTQYF.

The rearrangement links TRBV19 to TRBJ1-5; 7 bases map to TRBD1. Germline V gene sequence: CDR1 LNHDA, CDR2 SQIVND (reference sequence). The CDR3 sequence is 17 residues long. V lost 1 base to trimming and J lost 1 base; unmatched junction nucleotides: 7. The CDR3 spells CASSIVPGQISNQPQHF. CDR3 DNA: TGTGCCAGTAGTATAGTCCCGGGACAGATAAGCAATCAGCCCCAGCATTTT.

The chain employs TRBV29-1 and TRBJ1-1; TRBD1 might be the D (6 bases). Germline assignment: CDR1 SQVTM and CDR2 ANQGSEA. The V gene lost 8 bases and the J gene lost 0 bases, with 13 bases spanning the gap. The CDR3 has 13 amino acids. CDR3 coding DNA: TGCAGCACCTTTAGGGGGTTGAACACTGAAGCTTTCTTT. The encoded protein is CSTFRGLNTEAFF.

The genes are TRBV27 and TRBJ2-7; TRBD2 matches 8 bases. Unmatched junction bases numbered 11, after V lost 6 bases and J lost 7 bases. CDR3 length: 14 residues. Germline V CDR1 and CDR2: MNHEY, SMNVEV (reference sequence). CDR3: CASRLRAGVGEQYF. The CDR3 DNA reads TGTGCCAGCAGATTACGAGCGGGAGTCGGGGAGCAGTACTTC.

This clone was detected once. V is TRBV7-9 and J is TRBJ2-5, with 8 positions matching TRBD2. V shed 1 base, J shed 5 bases, and the junction held 6 bases outside the gene matches. This CDR3 has 15 amino acids. CDR1 and CDR2 (germline): SEHNR, FQNEAQ (reference sequence). CDR3 nucleotide sequence: TGTGCCAGCAGCTTAGGGACTAGCTTGGGGGAGACCCAGTACTTC. This encodes CASSLGTSLGETQYF.

The chain links TRBV27 to TRBJ2-2; a weak D match, TRBD1 (5 bases). Per the germline V gene, CDR1 is MNHEY and CDR2 is SMNVEV (reference sequence). The CDR3 is made up of 16 amino acids. Deletions cut 8 bases from V and 1 base from J, with 17 bases between. CDR3 protein: CASAPRVYLNTGELFF. CDR3 sequence (DNA): TGTGCCAGCGCTCCCAGGGTTTACCTGAACACCGGGGAGCTGTTTTTT.

Here the CDR3 DNA reads TGTGCCAGCAGTCGGGACAGGGGGAACACTGAAGCTTTCTTT. This sequence encodes CASSRDRGNTEAFF. The J gene is TRBJ1-1, the V gene TRBV27; 10 bases agree with TRBD1. The V segment lost 5 bases and the J segment 1 base; nucleotides outside the gene matches: 1. CDR3 length equals 14 residues. Germline V gene data show CDR1 as MNHEY and CDR2 as SMNVEV (reference sequence).